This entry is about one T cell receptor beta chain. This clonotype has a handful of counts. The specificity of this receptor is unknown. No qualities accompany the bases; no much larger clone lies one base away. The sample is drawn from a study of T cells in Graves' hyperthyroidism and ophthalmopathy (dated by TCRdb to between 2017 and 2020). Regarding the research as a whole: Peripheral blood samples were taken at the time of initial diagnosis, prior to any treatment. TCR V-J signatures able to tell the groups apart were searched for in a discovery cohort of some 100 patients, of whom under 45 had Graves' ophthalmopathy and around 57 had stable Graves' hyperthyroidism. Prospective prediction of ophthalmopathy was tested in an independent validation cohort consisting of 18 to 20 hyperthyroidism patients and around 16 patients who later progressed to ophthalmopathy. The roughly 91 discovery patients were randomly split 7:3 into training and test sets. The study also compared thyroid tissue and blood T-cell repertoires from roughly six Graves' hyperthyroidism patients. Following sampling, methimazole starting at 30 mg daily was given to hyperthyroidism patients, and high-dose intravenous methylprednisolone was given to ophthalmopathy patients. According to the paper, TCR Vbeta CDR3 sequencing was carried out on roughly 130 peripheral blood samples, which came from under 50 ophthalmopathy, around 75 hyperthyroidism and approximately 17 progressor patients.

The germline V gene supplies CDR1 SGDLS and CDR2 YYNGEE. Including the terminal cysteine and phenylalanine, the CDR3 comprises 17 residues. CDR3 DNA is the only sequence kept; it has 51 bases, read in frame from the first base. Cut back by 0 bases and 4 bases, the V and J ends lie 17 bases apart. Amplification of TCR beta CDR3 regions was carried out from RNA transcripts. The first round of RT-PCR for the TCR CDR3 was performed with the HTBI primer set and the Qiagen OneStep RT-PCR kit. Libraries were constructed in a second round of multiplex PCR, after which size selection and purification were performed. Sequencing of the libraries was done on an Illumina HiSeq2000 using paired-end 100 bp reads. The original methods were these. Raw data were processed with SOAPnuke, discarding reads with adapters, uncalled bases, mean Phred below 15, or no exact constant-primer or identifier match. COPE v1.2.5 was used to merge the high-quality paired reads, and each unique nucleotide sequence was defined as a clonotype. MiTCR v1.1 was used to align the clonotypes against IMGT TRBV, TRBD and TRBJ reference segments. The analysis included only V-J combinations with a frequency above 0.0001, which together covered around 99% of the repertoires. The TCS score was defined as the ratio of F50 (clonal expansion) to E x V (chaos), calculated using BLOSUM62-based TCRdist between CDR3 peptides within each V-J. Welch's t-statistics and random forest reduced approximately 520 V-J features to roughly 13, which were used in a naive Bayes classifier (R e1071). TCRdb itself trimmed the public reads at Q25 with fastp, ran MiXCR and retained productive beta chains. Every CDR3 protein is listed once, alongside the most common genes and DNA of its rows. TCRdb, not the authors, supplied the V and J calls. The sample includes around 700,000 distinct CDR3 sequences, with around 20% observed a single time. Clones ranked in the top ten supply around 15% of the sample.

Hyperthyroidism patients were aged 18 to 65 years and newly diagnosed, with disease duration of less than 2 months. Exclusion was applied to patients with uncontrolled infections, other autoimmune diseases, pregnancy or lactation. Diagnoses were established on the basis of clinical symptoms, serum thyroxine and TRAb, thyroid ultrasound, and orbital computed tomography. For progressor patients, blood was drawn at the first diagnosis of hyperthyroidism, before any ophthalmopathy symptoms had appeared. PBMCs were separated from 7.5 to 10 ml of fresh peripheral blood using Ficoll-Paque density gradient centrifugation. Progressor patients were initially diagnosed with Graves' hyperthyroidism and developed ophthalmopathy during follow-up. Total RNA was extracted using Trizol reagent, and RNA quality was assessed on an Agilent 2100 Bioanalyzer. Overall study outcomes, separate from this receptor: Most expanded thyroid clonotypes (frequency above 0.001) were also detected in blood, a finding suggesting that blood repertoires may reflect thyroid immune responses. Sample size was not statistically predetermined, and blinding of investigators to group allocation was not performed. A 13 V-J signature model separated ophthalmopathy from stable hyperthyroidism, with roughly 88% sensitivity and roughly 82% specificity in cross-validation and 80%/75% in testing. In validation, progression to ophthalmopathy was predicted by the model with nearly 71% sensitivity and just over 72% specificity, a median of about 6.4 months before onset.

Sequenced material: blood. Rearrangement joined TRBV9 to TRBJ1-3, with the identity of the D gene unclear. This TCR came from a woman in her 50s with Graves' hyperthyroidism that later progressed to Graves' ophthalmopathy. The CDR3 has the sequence CASSVVPSGGPGNTIYF. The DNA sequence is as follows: TGTGCCAGCAGCGTAGTTCCCTCAGGAGGGCCCGGAAACACCATATATTTT.